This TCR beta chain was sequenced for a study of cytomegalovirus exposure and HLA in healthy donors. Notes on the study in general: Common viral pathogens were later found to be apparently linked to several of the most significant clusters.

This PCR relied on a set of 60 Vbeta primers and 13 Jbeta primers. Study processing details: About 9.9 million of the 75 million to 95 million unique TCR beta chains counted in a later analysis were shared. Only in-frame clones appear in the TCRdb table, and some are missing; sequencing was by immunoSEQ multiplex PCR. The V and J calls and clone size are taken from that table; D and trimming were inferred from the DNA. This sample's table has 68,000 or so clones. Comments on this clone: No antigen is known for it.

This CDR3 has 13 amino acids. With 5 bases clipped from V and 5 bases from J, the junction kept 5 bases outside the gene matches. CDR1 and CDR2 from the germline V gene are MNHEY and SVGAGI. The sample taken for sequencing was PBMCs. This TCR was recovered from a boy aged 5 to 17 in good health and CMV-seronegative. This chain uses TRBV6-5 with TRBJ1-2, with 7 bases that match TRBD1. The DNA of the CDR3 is TGTGCCAGCAGTATCAGGGGGAATTATGGCTACACCTTC. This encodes CASSIRGNYGYTF.